The rows below give T cell receptor beta chains drawn from one sample of a study of regulatory T cells in long-lasting Graves disease. TCRdb re-called the multiplex PCR reads with MiXCR, one entry per CDR3 protein. The sample lists 580,000 or so distinct CDR3 sequences; approximately 16% were seen once. These data also formed part of another study, on T cells in Graves' hyperthyroidism and ophthalmopathy.

Sample: peripheral blood mononuclear cells (PBMCs), taken at new diagnosis, from a patient treated with antithyroid drugs. The receptors originated from a man between 18 and 29 years old with Graves disease. The CDR3 runs from the conserved cysteine through the conserved F or W. The order of the fields is clone size, D gene, J gene, V gene, CDR3 DNA, CDR3 protein. D genes are given only for firm matches. Clone size is not always given. Where it is, it says once, few, many or a class for expanded clones.

abundance: many; d_gene: TRBD2; j_gene: TRBJ2-7; v_gene: TRBV11-1; CDR3nt: TGTGCCAGCAGTTATAGCGGGAGACAGGACGAGCAGTACTTC; CDR3aa: CASSYSGRQDEQYF
abundance: few; d_gene: .; j_gene: TRBJ2-2; v_gene: TRBV7-9; CDR3nt: TGTGCCAGCAGCAACTGGGATCATACCGGGGAGCTGTTTTTT; CDR3aa: CASSNWDHTGELFF
abundance: .; d_gene: .; j_gene: TRBJ2-7; v_gene: TRBV2; CDR3nt: TGTGCCAGCAGTGAATCCGGTATGGCACCCTACGAGCAGTACTTC; CDR3aa: CASSESGMAPYEQYF
abundance: many; d_gene: TRBD2; j_gene: TRBJ2-3; v_gene: TRBV2; CDR3nt: TGTGCCAGCAAAGAAGGGCTAGCGGGAAGCACAGATACGCAGTATTTT; CDR3aa: CASKEGLAGSTDTQYF
abundance: .; d_gene: .; j_gene: TRBJ2-1; v_gene: TRBV12-3/TRBV12-4; CDR3nt: TGTACCAGCAGTTCCGACAGCAATACCTACAATGAGCAGTTCTTC; CDR3aa: CTSSSDSNTYNEQFF
abundance: many; d_gene: .; j_gene: TRBJ1-2; v_gene: TRBV28; CDR3nt: TGTGCCAGCAGGTACTATGGCTACACCTTC; CDR3aa: CASRYYGYTF
abundance: many; d_gene: .; j_gene: TRBJ2-7; v_gene: TRBV7-9; CDR3nt: TGTGCCGGGAGACGGGACGCGGCCTACGAGCAGTACTTC; CDR3aa: CAGRRDAAYEQYF
abundance: many; d_gene: TRBD2; j_gene: TRBJ2-1; v_gene: TRBV10-2; CDR3nt: TGCGCCAGCAGTGGGGGACTAGCCCCCTACAATGAGCAGTTCTTC; CDR3aa: CASSGGLAPYNEQFF
abundance: few; d_gene: TRBD2; j_gene: TRBJ2-7; v_gene: TRBV6-1; CDR3nt: TGTGCCAGCAGCAGACCGGGACTAGCCCACGAGCAGTACTTC; CDR3aa: CASSRPGLAHEQYF
abundance: few; d_gene: .; j_gene: TRBJ2-2; v_gene: TRBV9; CDR3nt: TGTGCCAGCAGCGTTTTGACAGTGGGCGGGGAGCTGTTTTTT; CDR3aa: CASSVLTVGGELFF
abundance: many; d_gene: TRBD2; j_gene: TRBJ2-3; v_gene: TRBV5-1; CDR3nt: TGCGCCAGCAGCCCCAGCGGGGGAAATACGCAGTATTTT; CDR3aa: CASSPSGGNTQYF
abundance: .; d_gene: .; j_gene: TRBJ1-1; v_gene: TRBV5-1; CDR3nt: TGCGCCAGCGGACGGGCCCCGAACACTGAAGCTTTCTTT; CDR3aa: CASGRAPNTEAFF
abundance: many; d_gene: TRBD2; j_gene: TRBJ2-5; v_gene: TRBV7-8; CDR3nt: TGTGCCAGCAGCTTAGTAGGATCCGCGGGAGGCCAGCCCGAGTACTTC; CDR3aa: CASSLVGSAGGQPEYF
abundance: few; d_gene: TRBD2; j_gene: TRBJ2-1; v_gene: TRBV20-1; CDR3nt: TGCAGTGCTGGACCGGGACTAGCGGTCTTCTCCTACAATGAGCAGTTCTTC; CDR3aa: CSAGPGLAVFSYNEQFF
abundance: many; d_gene: .; j_gene: TRBJ1-1; v_gene: TRBV30; CDR3nt: TGTGCCTGGAGCCCTACCATGAACACTGAAGCTTTCTTT; CDR3aa: CAWSPTMNTEAFF
abundance: .; d_gene: TRBD2; j_gene: TRBJ2-1; v_gene: TRBV9; CDR3nt: TGTGCCAGCAGCCCCCAGACTAGCAACCATGAGCAGTTCTTC; CDR3aa: CASSPQTSNHEQFF
abundance: many; d_gene: .; j_gene: TRBJ1-4; v_gene: TRBV28; CDR3nt: TGTGCCAGCAGTCCCAACGGGGCTGGTGAAAAACTGTTTTTT; CDR3aa: CASSPNGAGEKLFF
abundance: few; d_gene: .; j_gene: TRBJ2-3; v_gene: TRBV6-2/TRBV6-3; CDR3nt: TGTGCCAGCAGTGTATCGAACACAGATACGCAGTATTTT; CDR3aa: CASSVSNTDTQYF
abundance: .; d_gene: TRBD1; j_gene: TRBJ2-7; v_gene: TRBV2; CDR3nt: TGTGCCAGCAGTGGGGACAGGGTTAGGAACGAGCAGTACTTC; CDR3aa: CASSGDRVRNEQYF
abundance: .; d_gene: TRBD2; j_gene: TRBJ2-2; v_gene: TRBV7-8; CDR3nt: TGTGCCAGCAGCTTAGTAGGGCGGCTAGCGGGGAACACCGGGGAGCTGTTTTTT; CDR3aa: CASSLVGRLAGNTGELFF
abundance: many; d_gene: TRBD2; j_gene: TRBJ2-1; v_gene: TRBV12-3/TRBV12-4; CDR3nt: TGTGCCAGCACCACTAGCGGGACCCTCATAAATGAGCAGTTCTTC; CDR3aa: CASTTSGTLINEQFF
abundance: .; d_gene: .; j_gene: TRBJ2-1; v_gene: TRBV19; CDR3nt: TGTGCCAGTAGTATGTGGGGGAGTCGCAATGAGCAGTTCTTC; CDR3aa: CASSMWGSRNEQFF
abundance: .; d_gene: .; j_gene: TRBJ2-3; v_gene: TRBV30; CDR3nt: TGTGCCTGGAGTGGACTAGACGACAGAGACCCCGTAGGCTGGCAGGCAGATACGCAGTATTTT; CDR3aa: CAWSGLDDRDPVGWQADTQYF
abundance: few; d_gene: .; j_gene: TRBJ2-1; v_gene: TRBV3-1; CDR3nt: TGTGCCAGCAGCATTACCTTCGGTAACAATAAGCAGTTCTTC; CDR3aa: CASSITFGNNKQFF
abundance: many; d_gene: .; j_gene: TRBJ2-1; v_gene: TRBV7-2; CDR3nt: TGTGCCAGCAGCCGCGGTGTCGCTCAGTTCTTC; CDR3aa: CASSRGVAQFF
abundance: few; d_gene: .; j_gene: TRBJ2-1; v_gene: TRBV15; CDR3nt: TGTGCCACCAGCAGAGATCTTGACCCGAAGAATGAGCAGTTCTTC; CDR3aa: CATSRDLDPKNEQFF
abundance: many; d_gene: TRBD1; j_gene: TRBJ2-6; v_gene: TRBV7-9; CDR3nt: TGTGCCAGCAGCTACCGGGACAGGGGACGTTCTGGGGCCAACGTCCTGACTTTC; CDR3aa: CASSYRDRGRSGANVLTF
abundance: few; d_gene: .; j_gene: TRBJ2-3; v_gene: TRBV7-2; CDR3nt: TGTGCCAGCAGCTTACCGATCACAGATACGCAGTATTTT; CDR3aa: CASSLPITDTQYF
abundance: few; d_gene: TRBD1; j_gene: TRBJ1-2; v_gene: TRBV6-1; CDR3nt: TGTGCCAGCAGCCTCAGGGACAGTCCCAACTATGGCTACACCTTC; CDR3aa: CASSLRDSPNYGYTF
abundance: .; d_gene: .; j_gene: TRBJ1-2; v_gene: TRBV27; CDR3nt: TGTGCCGCAAGGGGGGGGGGTAATGGCTACACCTTC; CDR3aa: CAARGGGNGYTF
abundance: many; d_gene: TRBD2; j_gene: TRBJ2-3; v_gene: TRBV20-1; CDR3nt: TGCAGCCCTTTGCGGGAGGGCCGCGATACGCAGTATTTT; CDR3aa: CSPLREGRDTQYF
abundance: .; d_gene: .; j_gene: TRBJ2-5; v_gene: TRBV7-2; CDR3nt: TGTGCCAGCAGCCACCTCCCGGGCTTGTTTGAGCAAGAGACCCAGTACTTC; CDR3aa: CASSHLPGLFEQETQYF
abundance: many; d_gene: .; j_gene: TRBJ2-5; v_gene: TRBV14; CDR3nt: TGTGCCAGCAGCCAAGTGGCGAGACAGACCCAGTACTTC; CDR3aa: CASSQVARQTQYF
abundance: few; d_gene: TRBD2; j_gene: TRBJ2-7; v_gene: TRBV5-1; CDR3nt: TGCGCCAGCAGCTTTACTAGCGGGAACTACGAGCAGTACTTC; CDR3aa: CASSFTSGNYEQYF
abundance: few; d_gene: TRBD1; j_gene: TRBJ2-1; v_gene: TRBV16; CDR3nt: TGTGCCAGCAGCCAAGCCGGGACAGGTCCCTCAGGGGAGCAGTTCTTC; CDR3aa: CASSQAGTGPSGEQFF
abundance: few; d_gene: .; j_gene: TRBJ2-5; v_gene: TRBV27; CDR3nt: TGTGCCAGCAGCAGCAATGGGGGACGGACGTCGGGCCAAGAGACCCAGTACTTC; CDR3aa: CASSSNGGRTSGQETQYF